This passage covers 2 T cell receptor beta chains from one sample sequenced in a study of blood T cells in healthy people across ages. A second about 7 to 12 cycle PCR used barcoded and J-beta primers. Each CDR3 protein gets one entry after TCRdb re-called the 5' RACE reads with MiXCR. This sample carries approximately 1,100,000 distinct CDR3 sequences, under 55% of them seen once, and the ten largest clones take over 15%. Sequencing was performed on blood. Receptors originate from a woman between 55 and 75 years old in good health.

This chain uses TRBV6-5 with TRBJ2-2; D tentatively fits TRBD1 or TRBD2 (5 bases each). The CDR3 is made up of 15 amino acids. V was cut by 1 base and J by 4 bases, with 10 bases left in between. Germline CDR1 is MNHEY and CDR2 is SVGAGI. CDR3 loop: CASSYWGPGTGELFF. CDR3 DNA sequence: TGTGCCAGCAGTTACTGGGGACCGGGCACCGGGGAGCTGTTTTTT.

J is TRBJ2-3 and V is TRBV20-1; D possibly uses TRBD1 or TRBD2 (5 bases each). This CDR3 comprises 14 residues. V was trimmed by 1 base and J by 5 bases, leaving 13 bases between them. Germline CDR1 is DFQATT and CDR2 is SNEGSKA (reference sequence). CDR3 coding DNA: TGCAGTGCTAGAGTAAGCGGAAGGGGAGATACGCAGTATTTT. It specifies CSARVSGRGDTQYF.